This T cell receptor beta chain was retrieved from a study of OX40 agonist ivuxolimab in advanced cancers. Study summary: At 0.01 to 10 mg/kg, ivuxolimab was administered intravenously to patients every 2 weeks. With a range of roughly 23 to 79, age averaged approximately 60 years, and 75% to 90% were male. Prior therapy, whether anti-PD-1, anti-PD-L1 or anti-CTLA-4, was allowed, and approximately 40% had some.

Germline V lookup: CDR1 SGHKS, CDR2 YYEKEE (reference sequence). This CDR3 is 15 amino acids long. The V end lost 3 bases, the J end lost 5 bases, and 17 bases lay between the germline ends. Regarding the study as a whole: CD8+ T cells showed, on average, more clonal expansion than CD4+ cells.

Here immunoSEQ multiplex PCR was the method, and the copy in TCRdb shows in-frame clones only, minus some. The sample has around 53,000 clones; around nine tenths are singletons. This clone was observed a few times. Its target is unknown. The chain employs TRBV5-5 and TRBJ1-1; maybe TRBD1 (5 bases). The receptor comes from an adult with an advanced solid tumor such as melanoma, head and neck, liver or kidney cancer. Sequencing was performed on CD4+ or CD8+ T cells sorted from blood, taken in a trial of the OX40 agonist ivuxolimab. The CDR3 coding sequence is TGTGCCAGCAGCTCCATCGGAGGGGTTACGACTGAAGCTTTCTTT. Translation: CASSSIGGVTTEAFF.